The rows below give T cell receptor beta chains drawn from one sample of a study of response to subunit inactivated influenza vaccine. TCRdb redid the calling of the RT-PCR reads with MiXCR, one entry per CDR3 protein. Altogether about 700,000 distinct CDR3 sequences are present, 12% to 15% being singletons, with the ten largest covering approximately 7.6%. The source material was PBMCs from blood, sampled approximately 15 days before vaccination. These receptor sequences come from a man aged 45-60 years who received an inactivated influenza vaccine. Each CDR3 is given with its conserved first and last residue. D genes are given only for firm matches. The size of a clone is reported for some rows only, either as once, few or many, or as a class for expanded clones.

CASSLSAGGEQYF,TGTGCCAGCAGCCTTAGCGCGGGGGGCGAGCAGTACTTC,TRBJ2-7,TRBD2,TRBV28,many
CSAAASGTVSGANVLTF,TGCAGTGCCGCAGCATCCGGGACAGTATCTGGGGCCAACGTCCTGACTTTC,TRBJ2-6,TRBD1,TRBV20-1,NA
CASSLGGHPISYEQYF,TGCGCCAGCAGCTTGGGAGGACACCCTATAAGCTACGAGCAGTACTTC,TRBJ2-7,NA,TRBV5-1,few
CAIRHTGGGLDTEAFF,TGTGCCATCAGACATACAGGGGGCGGGTTGGACACTGAAGCTTTCTTT,TRBJ1-1,TRBD1,TRBV10-3,few
CASSLIGLEGTDTQYF,TGTGCCAGCAGTTTAATCGGACTAGAAGGGACAGATACGCAGTATTTT,TRBJ2-3,TRBD2,TRBV28,NA
CASSPVRLRGGYTF,TGTGCCAGCAGTCCGGTTCGCTTAAGGGGTGGCTACACCTTC,TRBJ1-2,NA,TRBV12-3/TRBV12-4,NA
CATSDTAGQGGQETQYF,TGTGCCACCAGTGACACGGCGGGACAGGGTGGCCAAGAGACCCAGTACTTC,TRBJ2-5,TRBD1,TRBV24-1,NA
CASSGGQFGVGYTF,TGTGCCAGCAGTGGCGGACAGTTTGGAGTAGGCTACACCTTC,TRBJ1-2,NA,TRBV9,few
CASSFRRGQSGELFF,TGTGCCAGCAGCTTCCGGCGGGGGCAGTCCGGGGAGCTGTTTTTT,TRBJ2-2,NA,TRBV7-8,NA
CASSLAAGANEKLFF,TGCGCCAGCAGCTTGGCGGCAGGGGCTAATGAAAAACTGTTTTTT,TRBJ1-4,NA,TRBV5-1,few
CASMIFGVPEDHTGTPGSCFF,NA,TRBJ2-2,NA,TRBV5-2,NA
CATHPRAGTISLHF,TGTGCCACGCACCCCCGAGCCGGGACTATCTCCCTCCACTTT,TRBJ1-6,NA,TRBV10-3,few
CASKGTGGFGGNQPQHF,TGTGCCAGCAAGGGGACAGGCGGCTTTGGGGGCAATCAGCCCCAGCATTTT,TRBJ1-5,TRBD1,TRBV27,few
CASSEMGDTYEQYF,TGTGCCAGCAGTGAAATGGGGGACACCTACGAGCAGTACTTC,TRBJ2-7,NA,TRBV12-3/TRBV12-4,NA
CAWSPRTGSTEAFF,TGTGCCTGGAGTCCACGGACAGGAAGCACTGAAGCTTTCTTT,TRBJ1-1,TRBD1,TRBV30,many
CASSQGWGVKTQYF,TGTGCCAGCAGCCAAGGATGGGGGGTCAAGACCCAGTACTTC,TRBJ2-5,NA,TRBV3-1,NA
CASSPEQRGTEAFF,TGTGCCAGCTCACCTGAACAGAGGGGCACTGAAGCTTTCTTT,TRBJ1-1,NA,TRBV18,NA
CASSERDWTGKNNEQFF,TGTGCCAGCAGCGAGAGGGATTGGACAGGGAAAAACAATGAGCAGTTCTTC,TRBJ2-1,TRBD1,TRBV9,few
CASSTGRHNQPQHF,TGTGCCAGCAGCACCGGACGGCACAATCAGCCCCAGCATTTT,TRBJ1-5,NA,TRBV2,NA
CASSYRDSNQPQHF,TGTGCCAGCAGTTACCGGGACAGCAATCAGCCCCAGCATTTT,TRBJ1-5,NA,TRBV6-5,many
CASSPAGGYTGELFF,TGTGCCAGCAGCCCAGCGGGAGGATACACCGGGGAGCTGTTTTTT,TRBJ2-2,TRBD2,TRBV11-2,few
CASSLAPGQGRGYGYTF,TGCGCCAGCAGCTTGGCCCCGGGACAGGGGCGCGGCTATGGCTACACCTTC,TRBJ1-2,TRBD1,TRBV5-1,few
CASSDQPTDTQYF,TGTGCCAGCAGTGATCAGCCCACAGATACGCAGTATTTT,TRBJ2-3,NA,TRBV6-4,few
CAISGGTSGRAYEQYF,TGTGCCATCAGTGGTGGAACTAGCGGGAGGGCATACGAGCAGTACTTC,TRBJ2-7,TRBD2,TRBV10-3,NA
CSVDSGGWTDTQYF,TGCAGCGTGGATAGCGGGGGGTGGACAGATACGCAGTATTTT,TRBJ2-3,TRBD2,TRBV29-1,NA
CASSLEQGPDTEAFF,TGCGCCAGCAGCTTGGAACAGGGACCTGACACTGAAGCTTTCTTT,TRBJ1-1,NA,TRBV5-1,few
CASSLYLWSGRSTGELFF,TGTGCCAGCAGCTTATACTTATGGAGCGGGAGGAGCACCGGGGAGCTGTTTTTT,TRBJ2-2,TRBD2,TRBV11-2,NA
CASSSPLRSAQYF,TGTGCCAGCAGTTCTCCCCTCCGGTCGGCCCAGTACTTC,TRBJ2-5,NA,TRBV28,NA
CASSYFSAGSLTDTQYF,TGTGCCAGCAGTTACTTTTCAGCGGGATCACTCACAGATACGCAGTATTTT,TRBJ2-3,TRBD2,TRBV6-2/TRBV6-3,few
CASSLKQSRGLGNEQFF,TGTGCCAGCAGCCTCAAACAATCTCGGGGTTTGGGCAATGAGCAGTTCTTC,TRBJ2-1,NA,TRBV16,NA
CASSVDGFAYEQYF,TGTGCCAGCAGTGTTGACGGATTCGCCTACGAGCAGTACTTC,TRBJ2-7,NA,TRBV6-1,NA
CSVSTGGNYNEQFF,TGCAGCGTCTCGACGGGGGGTAATTACAATGAGCAGTTCTTC,TRBJ2-1,TRBD2,TRBV29-1,many
CASSSGTDRYEQYF,TGTGCCAGCAGTTCCGGGACAGATCGCTACGAGCAGTACTTC,TRBJ2-7,TRBD1,TRBV28,NA